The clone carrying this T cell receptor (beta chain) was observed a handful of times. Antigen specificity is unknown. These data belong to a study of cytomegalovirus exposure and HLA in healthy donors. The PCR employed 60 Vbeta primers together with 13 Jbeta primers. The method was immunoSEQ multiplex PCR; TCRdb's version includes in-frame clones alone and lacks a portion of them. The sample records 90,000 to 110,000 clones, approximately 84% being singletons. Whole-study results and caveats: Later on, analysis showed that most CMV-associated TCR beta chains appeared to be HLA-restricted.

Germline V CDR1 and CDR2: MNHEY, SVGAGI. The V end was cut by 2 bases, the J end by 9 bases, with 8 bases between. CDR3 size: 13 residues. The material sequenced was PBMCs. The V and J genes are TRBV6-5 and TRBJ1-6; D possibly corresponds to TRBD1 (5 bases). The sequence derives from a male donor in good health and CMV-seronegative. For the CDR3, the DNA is TGTGCCAGCAGTTACGGGGGAGGTTCACCCCTCCACTTT. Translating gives CASSYGGGSPLHF.